This TCR beta chain came from a study of blood T cell repertoires in COVID-19. Turning to the study itself: In each case, the material was cDNA or gDNA derived from T cells, B-cell-depleted T cells, or PBMCs.

As processed by the authors: Reference gene primer amplification yielded estimated nucleated cell counts. Sequencing used immunoSEQ multiplex PCR; TCRdb keeps in-frame clones, though not all of them. For V, J and clone size, that table is used; D and trimming come from the DNA. The table lists more than 250,000 clones, about 90% of them singletons, with 5.3% in the top ten. CDR3 length: 16 amino acids. Trimming left V 4 bases short and J 1 base short, with 16 bases between. From germline, CDR1 is MDHEN and CDR2 SYDVKM. Recovery meant two consecutive negative NP/OP PCR tests, professional clearance, or resolved symptoms.

The specimen sequenced was PBMCs or T cells enriched from blood (not recorded which). This sequence was found in a woman aged 25 to 39 who had recovered from COVID-19. This chain uses TRBV28 with TRBJ1-1; possibly TRBD1 for D (6 bases). The CDR3 sequence is CASSSPRGAENTEAFF. The CDR3 region has the DNA TGTGCCAGCAGTTCACCCCGGGGGGCCGAGAACACTGAAGCTTTCTTT. The full variable domain, in which reference TRBV28 and TRBJ1-1 provide the parts outside the CDR3, is DVKVTQSSRYLVKRTGEKVFLECVQDMDHENMFWYRQDPGLGLRLIYFSYDVKMKEKGDIPEGYSVSREKKERFSLILESASTNQTSMYLCASSSPRGAENTEAFFGQGTRLTVV.